This T cell receptor beta chain was identified in a study of cytomegalovirus exposure and HLA in healthy donors. Study background: Early released data comprised around 80 million unique TCRs from HLA-typed donors.

Remarks on this clone: Antigen unknown.

This PCR relied on a set of 60 Vbeta primers and 13 Jbeta primers. Produced via immunoSEQ multiplex PCR; TCRdb's table is partial and in-frame only. The sample holds approximately 100,000 clones; about four fifths are singletons and the top ten take around 4%. Germline CDR1 reads MNHNS; CDR2 reads SASEGT. V was cut by 2 bases and J by 3 bases, with 8 bases left in between. There are 14 residues in the CDR3. Study-level points and caveats: In vitro checks showed that a few CMV-associated chains really do target CMV antigens. Within the data, a cluster of highly shared sequence variants was likely a sequencing artifact. Cytomegalovirus association was assigned to some 160 TCR beta chains.

V gene TRBV6-1 combines with J gene TRBJ1-5; tentative D call: TRBD1 (6 bases). The sequencing input was PBMCs. The receptor was derived from a female donor in good health and CMV-seropositive. DNA for the CDR3: TGTGCCAGCAGTGAACAGGGGTTCAATCAGCCCCAGCATTTT. The encoded protein is CASSEQGFNQPQHF.